This T cell receptor (beta chain) was recovered during a study of cytomegalovirus exposure and HLA in healthy donors. Whole-study results and caveats: Despite most TCR sequences being rare, some public TCRs occurred in many donors. In vitro testing confirmed three CMV-associated chains as specific for CMV antigens. Listed as cytomegalovirus-associated were roughly 180 TCR beta chains. According to reports, the classifier identified cytomegalovirus status with high specificity and sensitivity.

The assay was immunoSEQ multiplex PCR, and TCRdb's table has in-frame clones only and misses some. Altogether 200,000 to 250,000 clones are present, over 65% being singletons, with the ten largest covering roughly 6%. The V and J ends lost 8 bases and 2 bases, in that order; junction bases with no gene match: 10. This CDR3 has 15 residues. Germline V gene sequence: CDR1 MNHEY, CDR2 SMNVEV (reference sequence). Remarks on this clone: The target antigen is unknown.

This chain links TRBV27 with TRBJ2-5; 8 nucleotides agree with TRBD2. The source is a woman younger than 30 in good health and CMV-seronegative. Sequenced input: PBMCs. CDR3 DNA sequence: TGTGCCAGCGCCGGACTAGCCGCCACTCAAGAGACCCAGTACTTC. As protein: CASAGLAATQETQYF.